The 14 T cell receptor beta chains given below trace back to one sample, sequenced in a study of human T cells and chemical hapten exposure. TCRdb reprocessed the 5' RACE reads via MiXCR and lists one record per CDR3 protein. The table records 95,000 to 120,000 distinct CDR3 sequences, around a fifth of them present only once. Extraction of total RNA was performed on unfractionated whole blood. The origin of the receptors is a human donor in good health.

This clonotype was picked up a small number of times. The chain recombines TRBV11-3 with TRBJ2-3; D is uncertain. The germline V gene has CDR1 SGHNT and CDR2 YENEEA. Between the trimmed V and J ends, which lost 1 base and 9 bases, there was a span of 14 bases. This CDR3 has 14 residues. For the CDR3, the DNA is TGTGCCAGCAGCTTAGCCCCGGGCGCGGCAACGCAGTATTTT. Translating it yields CASSLAPGAATQYF.

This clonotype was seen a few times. CDR3 sequence: CSVDRPANEQFF. The CDR3 DNA follows: TGCAGCGTTGACCGTCCTGCCAATGAGCAGTTCTTC. J is TRBJ2-1 and V is TRBV29-1; no clear D gene. The germline V gene encodes CDR1 SQVTM and CDR2 ANQGSEA. The CDR3 is made up of 12 amino acids. V was trimmed by 3 bases and J by 6 bases, leaving 9 bases between them.

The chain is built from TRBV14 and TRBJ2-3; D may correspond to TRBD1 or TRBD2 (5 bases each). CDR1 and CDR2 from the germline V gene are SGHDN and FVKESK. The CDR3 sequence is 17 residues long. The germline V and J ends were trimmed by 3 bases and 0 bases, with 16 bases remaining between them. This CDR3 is CASSHSGPPTSTDTQYF. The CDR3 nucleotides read TGTGCCAGCAGCCACTCGGGACCTCCAACTAGCACAGATACGCAGTATTTT.

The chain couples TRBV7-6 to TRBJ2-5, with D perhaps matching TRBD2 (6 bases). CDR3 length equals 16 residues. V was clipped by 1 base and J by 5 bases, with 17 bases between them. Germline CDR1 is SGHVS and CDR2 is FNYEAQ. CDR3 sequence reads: CASSLVLTGVRETQYF. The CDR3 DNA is TGTGCCAGCAGCTTAGTGTTGACGGGAGTCAGGGAGACCCAGTACTTC.

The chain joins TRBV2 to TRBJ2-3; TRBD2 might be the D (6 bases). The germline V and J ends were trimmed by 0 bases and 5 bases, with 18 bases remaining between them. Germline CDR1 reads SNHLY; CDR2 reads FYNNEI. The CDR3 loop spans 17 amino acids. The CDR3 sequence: CASSEANLGLGGDTQYF. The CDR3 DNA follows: TGTGCCAGCAGTGAAGCTAACCTAGGGTTGGGGGGAGATACGCAGTATTTT.

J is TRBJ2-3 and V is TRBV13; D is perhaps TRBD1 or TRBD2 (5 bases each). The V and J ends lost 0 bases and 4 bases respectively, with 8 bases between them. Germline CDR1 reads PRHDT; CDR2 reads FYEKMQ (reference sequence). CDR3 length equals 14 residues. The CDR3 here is CASSLGRGPDTQYF. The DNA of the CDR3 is TGTGCCAGCAGCTTAGGGAGGGGTCCAGATACGCAGTATTTT.

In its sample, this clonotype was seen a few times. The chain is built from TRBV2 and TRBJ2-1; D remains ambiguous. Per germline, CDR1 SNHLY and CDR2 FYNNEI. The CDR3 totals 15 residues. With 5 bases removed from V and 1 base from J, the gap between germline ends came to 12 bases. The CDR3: CASSLTVASYNEQFF. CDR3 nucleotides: TGTGCCAGCAGTCTCACAGTGGCGTCCTACAATGAGCAGTTCTTC. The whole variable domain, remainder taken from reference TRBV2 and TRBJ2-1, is EPEVTQTPSHQVTQMGQEVILRCVPISNHLYFYWYRQILGQKVEFLVSFYNNEISEKSEIFDDQFSVERPDGSNFTLKIRSTKLEDSAMYFCASSLTVASYNEQFFGPGTRLTVL.

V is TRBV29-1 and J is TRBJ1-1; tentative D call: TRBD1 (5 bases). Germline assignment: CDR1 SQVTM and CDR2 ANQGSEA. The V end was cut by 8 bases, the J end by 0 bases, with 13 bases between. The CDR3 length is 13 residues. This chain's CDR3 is CSSGGGVNTEAFF. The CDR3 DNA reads TGCAGCTCCGGGGGGGGAGTGAACACTGAAGCTTTCTTT. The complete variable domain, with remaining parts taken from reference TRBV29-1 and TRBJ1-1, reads SAVISQKPSRDICQRGTSLTIQCQVDSQVTMMFWYRQQPGQSLTLIATANQGSEATYESGFVIDKFPISRPNLTFSTLTVSNMSPEDSSIYLCSSGGGVNTEAFFGQGTRLTVV.

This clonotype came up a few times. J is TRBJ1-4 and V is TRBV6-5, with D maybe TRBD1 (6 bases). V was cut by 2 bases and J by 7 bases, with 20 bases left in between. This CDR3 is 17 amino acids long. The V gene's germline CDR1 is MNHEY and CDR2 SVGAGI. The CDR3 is CASSYEYRDRQGEKLFF. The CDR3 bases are TGTGCCAGCAGTTACGAATACAGGGATCGTCAAGGTGAAAAACTGTTTTTT.

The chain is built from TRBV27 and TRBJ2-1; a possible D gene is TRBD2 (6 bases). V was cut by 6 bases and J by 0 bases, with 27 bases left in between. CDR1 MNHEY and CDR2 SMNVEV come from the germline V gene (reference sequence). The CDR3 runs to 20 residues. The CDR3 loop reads CASRPHYDGRVGSSYNEQFF. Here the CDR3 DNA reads TGTGCCAGCAGGCCCCACTACGACGGGAGAGTGGGGAGCTCCTACAATGAGCAGTTCTTC.

The CDR3 nucleotides read TGTGCCAGCTCGCCGTCTCCGGGACAGGGGGCGGACACTGAAGCTTTCTTT. Its protein product is CASSPSPGQGADTEAFF. The chain has TRBV18 and TRBJ1-1, with TRBD1 matching 12 bases. Germline V gives CDR1 KGHSH, CDR2 LQKENI. The CDR3 spans 17 residues. The V segment lost 6 bases and the J segment 3 bases; nucleotides outside the gene matches: 11.

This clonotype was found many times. As DNA, the CDR3 is TGCGCCAGCAGTGCAGACCGGGTCCAAAGGAATGAGCAGTTCTTC. Translated: CASSADRVQRNEQFF. The chain carries TRBV10-1 and TRBJ2-1, with D unclear. The CDR3 is made up of 15 amino acids. Germline V CDR1 and CDR2: WNHNN, SYGVQD (reference sequence). Trimming pared 4 bases from V and 7 bases from J, leaving 17 bases between.

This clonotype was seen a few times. CDR3 sequence: CASSPQGYGYTF. The DNA for the CDR3 is TGTGCCAGCAGTCCCCAAGGCTATGGCTACACCTTC. The rearrangement links TRBV12-3 or TRBV12-4 to TRBJ1-2; D uncertain. This CDR3 has 12 residues. Trimming left V 5 bases short and J 4 bases short, with 8 bases between.

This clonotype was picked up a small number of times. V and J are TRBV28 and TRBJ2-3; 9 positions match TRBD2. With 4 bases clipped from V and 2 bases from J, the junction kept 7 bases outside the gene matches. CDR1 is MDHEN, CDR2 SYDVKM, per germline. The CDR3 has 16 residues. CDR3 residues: CASSSLASGDTDTQYF. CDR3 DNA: TGTGCCAGCAGTTCTTTGGCTAGCGGGGACACAGATACGCAGTATTTT. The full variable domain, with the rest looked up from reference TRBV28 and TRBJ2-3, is DVKVTQSSRYLVKRTGEKVFLECVQDMDHENMFWYRQDPGLGLRLIYFSYDVKMKEKGDIPEGYSVSREKKERFSLILESASTNQTSMYLCASSSLASGDTDTQYFGPGTRLTVL.